This T cell receptor (beta chain) was sequenced in a study of the immune and genomic landscape of osteosarcoma (dated by TCRdb to about 2020). About the investigation overall: The overall cohort comprised some 50 pediatric and adult patients with high-grade osteosarcoma, with a median age at diagnosis of approximately 30 years (range roughly 5-81). The cohort was enriched for poor-risk disease, as unfavorable pathologic response to standard therapy was shown in about 73% of the cohort and approximately 69% of the cohort were deceased. In the overall cohort, under 65% of patients were male, and localized disease at diagnosis was presented by 77% of patients. An explanation for the limited clinical activity of immune checkpoint inhibitors in osteosarcoma was sought in the study. Osteosarcoma specimens were profiled with whole genome, RNA and T-cell receptor sequencing plus immunohistochemistry and reverse phase protein arrays so that immunogenic potential could be defined. Each of a few patients provided a couple of samples from the same tumor site. TCR sequencing results were integrated with transcriptome, protein array and immunostaining data to characterize the osteosarcoma immunogenomic landscape.

Reading from cysteine to phenylalanine, the CDR3 counts 15 amino acids. Only the CDR3 portion is preserved as DNA: 45 bases, with reading frame beginning at the first base. The germline V gene specifies SGHVS as CDR1 and FQNEAQ as CDR2. Relative to germline, V is 4 bases shorter and J is 2 bases shorter, with 14 bases between their ends. TCR beta chain CDR3 regions were immunosequenced using the ImmunoSEQ Assay (Adaptive Biotechnologies). Per the original workflow: The ImmunoSEQ Analyzer platform was used to export TCRB rearrangements, read counts, read proportions and gene usage. T-cell clonality was calculated on productive rearrangements as 1 minus Pielou's evenness. In the clonal space homeostasis analysis, clonotypes were binned as rare, small, medium, large or hyperexpanded (0.01 to 1 of the repertoire). TCR productive clonality was compared across immune clusters C1, C2 and C3 using the Wilcoxon rank sum test. The immuneACCESS repertoire file appears here via TCRdb, limited to in-frame rearrangements. These files lack a portion of the clones; in checked studies, under half of the deficit traces to unresolved V genes, and the cause of the others is not known. The V and J calls and clone size were taken over from that table, and D and trimming were inferred from the DNA. This sample comprises some 4,600 clones, around two thirds of them detected only once. Around 16% of the sample lies in the top ten.

The table lists this clone with a count of one. No antigen is known for it. The input lacks base qualities; no much larger clone sits a single base away. Findings and caveats that apply to the study as a whole: Overall, productive TCR clonality was low, with an average of 0.09 and a maximum of 0.3, which suggests limited T-cell clonal expansion. Clonality benchmarks were derived from external normal skin and healthy peripheral blood data rather than from matched normal tissue. No statistical method determined sample size because osteosarcoma is rare and all possible samples were collected. About 5 cases had a single hyperexpanded clone dominating the repertoire, and all had fewer than 100 T-cell clonotypes. Alongside the frozen tumor specimens, matched blood was collected from only a couple of patients. TCR productive clonality was greater in the immune-hot C3 cluster than in the cold C1 cluster, although TCR productive clonality remained low overall.

Post-treatment primary, local recurrence and metastasis tumors from poor-prognosis patients were used as specimens. This receptor was obtained from a human donor with osteosarcoma. The sample was osteosarcoma tumor tissue from the femur. Recombination joined TRBV7-8 with TRBJ2-5; a tentative D call is TRBD1 (6 bases match). Read as DNA, the sequence is TGTGCCAGCAGCTCACAACAGGGCTTGCAAGAGACCCAGTACTTC. It encodes CASSSQQGLQETQYF. With the rest looked up from the reference TRBV7-8 and TRBJ2-5 genes rather than sequenced, the full variable domain is GAGVSQSPRYKVAKRGQDVALRCDPISGHVSLFWYQQALGQGPEFLTYFQNEAQLDKSGLPSDRFFAERPEGSVSTLKIQRTQQEDSAVYLCASSSQQGLQETQYFGPGTRLLVL.